Each of the 15 T cell receptor beta chains below was sequenced from the same sample in a study of T cell changes during pregnancy in multiple sclerosis. Sequencing used immunoSEQ multiplex PCR; TCRdb keeps in-frame clones, though not all of them. The table has over 60,000 clones, roughly 93% seen once. Sequenced material: peripheral blood, taken in the first trimester of pregnancy. Receptor source: a female donor with multiple sclerosis, enrolled in a pregnancy study.

This clone has a single count. V gene TRBV4-1 combines with J gene TRBJ1-1, with D possibly being TRBD1 (6 bases). This CDR3 region has 18 residues. V was cut by 0 bases and J by 6 bases, with 23 bases left in between. The germline gives CDR1 MGHRA, CDR2 YSYEKL. The CDR3 nucleotides are TGCGCCAGCAGCCAAGACTCCCCTGGACAGACACCGGGCCCTGAAGCTTTCTTT. It encodes CASSQDSPGQTPGPEAFF.

This chain connects TRBV2 to TRBJ2-1; TRBD1 matches at 7 bases. Germline-derived CDR1 and CDR2 are SNHLY and FYNNEI. The CDR3 has 15 residues. Trimming removed 6 bases from V and 3 bases from J; junction bases left unmatched: 8. The CDR3 DNA sequence: TGTGCCAGCAGCGCCGACAGGGTAGGCTACAATGAGCAGTTCTTC. It is translated as CASSADRVGYNEQFF.

This chain links TRBV2 with TRBJ1-4, with D maybe TRBD1 (5 bases). This CDR3 region has 14 residues. From germline, CDR1 is SNHLY and CDR2 FYNNEI. Between the trimmed V and J ends, which lost 7 bases and 0 bases, there was a span of 9 bases. The CDR3 loop is CASTRQTTNEKLFF. DNA for the CDR3: TGTGCCAGCACCCGACAGACAACTAATGAAAAACTGTTTTTT.

This rearrangement joins TRBV6-6 to TRBJ1-2; D unclear. The V gene's germline CDR1 is MNHNY and CDR2 SVGAGI (reference sequence). The CDR3 runs to 13 residues. Trimming removed 0 bases at V and 8 bases at J, with 10 bases between. Here the CDR3 reads CASSYSVGYGYTF. CDR3 nucleotides: TGTGCCAGCAGTTACTCAGTGGGCTACGGCTACACCTTC.

The chain has TRBV6-5 and TRBJ1-1; D remains unclear. Trimming removed 0 bases at V and 10 bases at J, with 12 bases between. Germline loops: CDR1 MNHEY, CDR2 SVGAGI. The length of the CDR3 is 13 residues. Here the CDR3 DNA reads TGTGCCAGCAGTTACTCAAGTTCTGCGGGAGCTTTCTTT. Protein: CASSYSSSAGAFF.

V and J are TRBV6-5 and TRBJ1-1; D call uncertain. V lost 7 bases to trimming and J lost 7 bases, with 13 bases between them. CDR1 and CDR2 (germline): MNHEY, SVGAGI. The CDR3 runs to 12 residues. The CDR3 nucleotides are TGTGCCAGCATCCAAGGAGGCAATGAAGCTTTCTTT. It is translated as CASIQGGNEAFF.

The chain has TRBV5-1 and TRBJ2-5, with 12 bases that match TRBD2. Germline loops: CDR1 SGHRS, CDR2 YFSETQ. The junction had 9 bases not matched to a gene; V was cut back by 4 bases and J by 5 bases. The CDR3 is 16 amino acids. The CDR3 sequence is CASSPRTSGVLETQYF. The CDR3 DNA is TGCGCCAGCAGCCCCAGGACTAGCGGGGTCCTGGAGACCCAGTACTTC.

This chain links TRBV21-1 with TRBJ1-5. TRBV21-1 is a recognized pseudogene. The CDR3 is made up of 14 amino acids. The CDR3 region has the DNA TGTGCCAGCAGCAGAATGCGGTGCGATCAGCCCCAGCATTTT. It specifies CASSRMRCDQPQHF.

On this clone: This CDR3 is also generated by other DNA sequences in the sample. The chain joins TRBV9 to TRBJ1-1; TRBD1 might be the D (6 bases). The V and J ends lost 3 bases and 1 base respectively, with 10 bases between them. The CDR3 sequence is 14 residues long. Per the germline V gene, CDR1 is SGDLS and CDR2 is YYNGEE. For the CDR3, the DNA is TGTGCCAGCAGCGCCCAGACAGGGAACACTGAAGCTTTCTTT. Its translation is CASSAQTGNTEAFF.

There are a few counts of this clone. The chain couples TRBV2 to TRBJ2-7, with D unclear. CDR1 SNHLY and CDR2 FYNNEI come from the germline V gene. The length of the CDR3 is 11 residues. Trimming removed 6 bases from V and 6 bases from J, with 9 bases in between. DNA of the CDR3: TGTGCCAGCAGCGTACGGTCCGAGCAGTACTTC. This translates into CASSVRSEQYF.

This clone was seen once. The chain has TRBV9 and TRBJ1-2; 10 bases fit TRBD1. The CDR3 is made up of 19 amino acids. V lost 4 bases, J lost 4 bases, and 19 bases stayed unmatched. Looked up from germline, CDR1 is SGDLS and CDR2 is YYNGEE. Here the CDR3 reads CASSPSIRGGDRGGYGYTF. CDR3 nucleotide sequence: TGTGCCAGCAGCCCCAGTATCCGAGGGGGGGACAGGGGAGGCTATGGCTACACCTTC.

The J gene is TRBJ2-2, the V gene TRBV7-2; 8 bases are shared with TRBD2. Losses at the gene ends were 5 bases for V and 6 bases for J; bases not matched to a gene: 5. Germline assignment: CDR1 SGHTA and CDR2 FQGNSA. This CDR3 is 14 amino acids long. CDR3 sequence (DNA): TGTGCCAGCAGCCAAGGGACTAGGGCCGGGGAGCTGTTTTTT. Protein: CASSQGTRAGELFF.

This rearrangement joins TRBV27 to TRBJ2-7; D is unresolved. Germline V gene sequence: CDR1 MNHEY, CDR2 SMNVEV (reference sequence). Trimming left V 4 bases short and J 3 bases short, with 13 bases between. This CDR3 is 14 amino acids long. The CDR3 region has the DNA TGTGCCAGCAGTTCCCCGTCTAACGGCTACGAGCAGTACTTC. Amino acid sequence: CASSSPSNGYEQYF.

The chain has TRBV6-5 and TRBJ2-3; D is possibly TRBD2 (6 bases). This CDR3 has 11 residues. Germline assignment: CDR1 MNHEY and CDR2 SVGAGI. V was pared by 6 bases and J by 8 bases, with 9 bases between. Written as DNA, the CDR3 is TGTGCCAGCAGCCTGGGACTTACGCAGTATTTT. This sequence encodes CASSLGLTQYF.

The chain carries TRBV5-6 and TRBJ2-7, with 7 bases matching TRBD1. The J segment lost 6 bases and the V segment lost 4 bases, leaving 10 bases of the junction unmatched. The CDR3 has 14 amino acids. Germline lookup yields CDR1 SGHDT and CDR2 YYEEEE. The CDR3 reads CASSIGTVRGEQYF. CDR3 nucleotides: TGTGCCAGCAGCATTGGGACAGTTAGGGGCGAGCAGTACTTC.